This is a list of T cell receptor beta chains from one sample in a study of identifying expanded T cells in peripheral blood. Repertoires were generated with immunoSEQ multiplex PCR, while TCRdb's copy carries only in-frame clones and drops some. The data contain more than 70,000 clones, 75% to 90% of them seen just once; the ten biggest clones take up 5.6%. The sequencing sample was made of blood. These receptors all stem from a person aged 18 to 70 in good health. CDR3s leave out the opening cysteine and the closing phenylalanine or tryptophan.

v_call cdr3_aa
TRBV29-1 SVDGRTGGTYEQY
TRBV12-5 ASGPGQGAGELF
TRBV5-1 ASSLWGRSSYNEQF
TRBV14 ASSPRQGYGYT
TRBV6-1 ASRSSGTGSGEQY
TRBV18 ASSPGGMNTEAF
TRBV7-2 ASSSTSGGRNTQY
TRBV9 ASSGQGNEQF
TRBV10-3 AISQTGGAVGETQY
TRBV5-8 ASSGTGTGTPNTGELF
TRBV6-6 ASSWGGQTYEQY
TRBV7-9 ASSPLTRDAGEKLF
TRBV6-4 ASSDSDSTGELF
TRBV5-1 ASARGASRAADTQY
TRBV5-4 ASSEGQLNTEAF
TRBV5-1 ASSLAGQGSGQPQH
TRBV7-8 ASSDRRDFSYNEQF
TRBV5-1 ASSPWTASSYEQY
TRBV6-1 ASSVSPESTDTQY
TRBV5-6 ASSPQVERGNYEQY
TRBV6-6 ASSYSWPGRTYEQY
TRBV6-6 ASRTLGGQNTEAF
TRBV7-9 ASSGTSGNGYT
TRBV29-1 SVEVVGRGMNTEAF
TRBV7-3 ASRDRSTDTQY
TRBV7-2 ASSPSGRGVEKLF
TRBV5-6 ASSFFGGDYGYT
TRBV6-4 ASSDSGPAHNQPQH
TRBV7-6 ASSLDPGLAGVPYEQY
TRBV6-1 ASSDGIRGYEQY
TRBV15 ATSRMEQGVVYEQY
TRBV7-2 ASSLGVAGPQPQH
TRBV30 AWSVLKTGAGGYT
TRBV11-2 ASSARDRGSGELF
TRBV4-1 ASRLGANTEAF
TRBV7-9 ASSSGTGGREPQH
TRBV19 ASSIYRGLKDEQF
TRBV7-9 ASSLHNEQF
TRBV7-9 ASSFGTANTEAF
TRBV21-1 ASSNGDTSSSWVGYEQY
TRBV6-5 ASSRGSIYNEQF
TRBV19 ASSFQGGSYNEQF
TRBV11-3 ASRPSSGGNEQF
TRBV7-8 ASSRGVDRAKPHQPQH
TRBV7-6 ASSLGLDTQY
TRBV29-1 SVEDSTGAGGYT
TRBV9 ASSPWGGGQPQH
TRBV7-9 ASSPPGQLF
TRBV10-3 AISGSPGNTIY
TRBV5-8 ASSPRDRRYNEQF
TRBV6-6 ASSYGGTNTGELF
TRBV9 ASTPGGGSNEQY
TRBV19 ASRPSGGYSNQPQH
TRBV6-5 ASSTGGTGNQPQH
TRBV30 AWSVKSGTRTVSTDTQY
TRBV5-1 ASSFVGDQPQH
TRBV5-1 ASAPTGGNQPQH